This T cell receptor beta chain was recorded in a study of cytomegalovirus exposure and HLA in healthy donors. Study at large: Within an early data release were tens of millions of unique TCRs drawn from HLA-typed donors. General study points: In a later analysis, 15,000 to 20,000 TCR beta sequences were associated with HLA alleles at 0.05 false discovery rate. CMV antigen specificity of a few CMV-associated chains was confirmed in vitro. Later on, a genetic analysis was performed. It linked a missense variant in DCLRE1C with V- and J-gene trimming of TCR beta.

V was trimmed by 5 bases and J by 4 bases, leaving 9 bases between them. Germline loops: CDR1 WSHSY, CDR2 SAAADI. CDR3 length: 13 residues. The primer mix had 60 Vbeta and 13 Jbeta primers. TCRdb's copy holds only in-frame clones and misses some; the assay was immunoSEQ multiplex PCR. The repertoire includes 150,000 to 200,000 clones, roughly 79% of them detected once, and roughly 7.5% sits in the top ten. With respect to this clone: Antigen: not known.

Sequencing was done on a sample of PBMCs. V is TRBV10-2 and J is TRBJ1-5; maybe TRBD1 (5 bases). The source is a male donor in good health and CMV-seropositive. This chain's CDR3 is CASSPDRNQPQHF. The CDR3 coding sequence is TGCGCCAGCAGTCCCGACAGAAATCAGCCCCAGCATTTT.